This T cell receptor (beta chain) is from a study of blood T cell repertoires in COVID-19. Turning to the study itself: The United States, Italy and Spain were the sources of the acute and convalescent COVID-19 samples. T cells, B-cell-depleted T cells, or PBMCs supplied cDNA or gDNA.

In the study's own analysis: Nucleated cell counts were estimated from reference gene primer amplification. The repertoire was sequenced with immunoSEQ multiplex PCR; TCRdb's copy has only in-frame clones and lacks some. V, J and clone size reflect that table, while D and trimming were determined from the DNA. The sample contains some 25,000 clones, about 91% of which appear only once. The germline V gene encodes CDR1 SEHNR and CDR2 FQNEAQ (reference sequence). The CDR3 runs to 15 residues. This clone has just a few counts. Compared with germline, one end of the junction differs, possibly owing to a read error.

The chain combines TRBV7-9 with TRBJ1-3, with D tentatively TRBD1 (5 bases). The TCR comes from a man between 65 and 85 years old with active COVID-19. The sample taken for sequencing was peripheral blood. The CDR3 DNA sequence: TGTGCCAGCAGCTTAGCCCGGGACTCTCGAAACACCATATATTTT. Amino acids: CASSLARDSRNTIYF.